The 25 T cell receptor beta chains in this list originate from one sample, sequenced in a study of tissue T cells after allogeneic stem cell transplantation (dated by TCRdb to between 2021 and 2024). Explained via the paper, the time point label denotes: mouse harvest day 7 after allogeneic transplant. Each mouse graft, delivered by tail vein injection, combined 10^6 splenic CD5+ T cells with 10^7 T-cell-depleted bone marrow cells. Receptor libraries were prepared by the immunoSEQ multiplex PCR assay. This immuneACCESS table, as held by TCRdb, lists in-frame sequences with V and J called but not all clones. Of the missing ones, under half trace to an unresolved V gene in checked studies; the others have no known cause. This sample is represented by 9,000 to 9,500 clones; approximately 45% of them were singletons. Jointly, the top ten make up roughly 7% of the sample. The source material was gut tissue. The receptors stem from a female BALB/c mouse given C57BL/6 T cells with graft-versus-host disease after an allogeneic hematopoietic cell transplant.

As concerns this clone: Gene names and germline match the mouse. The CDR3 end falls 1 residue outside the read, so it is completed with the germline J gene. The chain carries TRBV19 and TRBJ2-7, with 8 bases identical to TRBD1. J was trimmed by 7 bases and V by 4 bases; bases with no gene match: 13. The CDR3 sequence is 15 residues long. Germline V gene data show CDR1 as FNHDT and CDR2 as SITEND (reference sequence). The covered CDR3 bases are TGTGCCAGCAGTCTGTTGGCAGGGGGCGCGGGAGAACAGTAC. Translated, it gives CASSLLAGGAGEQY. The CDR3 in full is CASSLLAGGAGEQYF.

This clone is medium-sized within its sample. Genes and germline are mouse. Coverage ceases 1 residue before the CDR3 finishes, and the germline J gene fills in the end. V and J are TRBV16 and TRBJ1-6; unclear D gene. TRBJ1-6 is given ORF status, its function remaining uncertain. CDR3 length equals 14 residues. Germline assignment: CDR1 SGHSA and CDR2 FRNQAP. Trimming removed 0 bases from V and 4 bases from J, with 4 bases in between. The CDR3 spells CASSLDSYNSPLYF. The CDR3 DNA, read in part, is TGTGCAAGCAGCTTAGATTCATATAATTCGCCCCTCTAC.

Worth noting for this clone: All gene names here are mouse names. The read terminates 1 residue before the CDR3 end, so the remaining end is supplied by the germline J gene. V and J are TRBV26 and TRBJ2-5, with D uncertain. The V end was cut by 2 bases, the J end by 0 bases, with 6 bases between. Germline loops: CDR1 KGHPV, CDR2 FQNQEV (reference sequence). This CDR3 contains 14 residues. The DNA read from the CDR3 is TGTGCCAGCAGTCTGACAATTAACCAAGACACCCAGTAC. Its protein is CASSLTINQDTQY. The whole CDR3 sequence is CASSLTINQDTQYF.

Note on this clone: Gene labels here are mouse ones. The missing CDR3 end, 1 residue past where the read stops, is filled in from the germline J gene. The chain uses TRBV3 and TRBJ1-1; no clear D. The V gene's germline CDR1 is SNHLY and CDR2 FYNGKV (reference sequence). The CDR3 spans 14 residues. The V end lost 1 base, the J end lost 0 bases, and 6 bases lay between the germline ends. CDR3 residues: CASSLDGANTEVFF. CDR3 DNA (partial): TGTGCCAGCAGCTTAGATGGAGCAAACACAGAAGTCTTC.

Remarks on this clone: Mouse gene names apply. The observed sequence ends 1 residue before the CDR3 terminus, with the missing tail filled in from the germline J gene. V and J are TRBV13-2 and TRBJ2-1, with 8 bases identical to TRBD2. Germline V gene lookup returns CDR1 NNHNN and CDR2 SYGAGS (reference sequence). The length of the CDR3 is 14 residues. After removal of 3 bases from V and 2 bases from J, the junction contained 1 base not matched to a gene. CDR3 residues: CASGVGLDYAEQFF. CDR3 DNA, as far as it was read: TGTGCCAGCGGTGTGGGACTGGACTATGCTGAGCAGTTC.

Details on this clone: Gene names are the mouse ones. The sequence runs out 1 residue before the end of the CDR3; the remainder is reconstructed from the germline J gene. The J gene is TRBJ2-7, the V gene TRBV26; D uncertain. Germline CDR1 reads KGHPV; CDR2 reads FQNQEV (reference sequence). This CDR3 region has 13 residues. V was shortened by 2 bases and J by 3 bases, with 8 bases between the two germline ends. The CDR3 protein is CASSLRQIYEQYF. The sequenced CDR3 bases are TGTGCCAGCAGTCTGCGGCAAATCTATGAACAGTAC.

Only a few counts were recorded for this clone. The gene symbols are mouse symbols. The CDR3 sequence is CSSSQIPASSYEQYF. CDR3 DNA (partial): TGCTCCAGCAGTCAAATCCCGGCAAGCTCCTATGAACAGTAC. The chain employs TRBV23 and TRBJ2-7. The DNA ends 1 residue before the CDR3 does, and the rest of the CDR3 is filled in from the germline J gene. CDR1 and CDR2 (germline): KGHTA, FQNQQP. This CDR3 has 15 amino acids.

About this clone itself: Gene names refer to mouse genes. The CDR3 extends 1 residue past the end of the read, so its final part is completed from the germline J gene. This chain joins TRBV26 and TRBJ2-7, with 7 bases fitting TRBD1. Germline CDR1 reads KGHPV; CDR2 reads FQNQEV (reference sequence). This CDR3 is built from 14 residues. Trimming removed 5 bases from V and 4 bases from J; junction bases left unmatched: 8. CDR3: CASSVGTASYEQYF. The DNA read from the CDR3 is TGTGCCAGCAGTGTCGGGACAGCCTCTTATGAACAGTAC.

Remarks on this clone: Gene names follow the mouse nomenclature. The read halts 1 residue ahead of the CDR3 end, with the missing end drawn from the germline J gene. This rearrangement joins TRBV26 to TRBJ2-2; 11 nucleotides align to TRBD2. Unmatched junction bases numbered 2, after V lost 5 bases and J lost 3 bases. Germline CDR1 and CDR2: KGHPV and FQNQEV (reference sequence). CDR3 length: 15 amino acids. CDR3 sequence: CASSLTGGDTGQLYF. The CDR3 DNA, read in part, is TGTGCCAGCAGTTTGACTGGGGGGGACACCGGGCAGCTCTAC.

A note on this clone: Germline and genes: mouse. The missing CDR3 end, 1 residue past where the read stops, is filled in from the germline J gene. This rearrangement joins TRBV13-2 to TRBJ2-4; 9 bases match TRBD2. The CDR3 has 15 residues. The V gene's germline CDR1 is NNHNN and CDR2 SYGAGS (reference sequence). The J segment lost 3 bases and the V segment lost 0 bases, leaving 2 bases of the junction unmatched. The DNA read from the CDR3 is TGTGCCAGCGGTGATGATGACTGGGGGCAAAACACCTTGTAC. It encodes CASGDDDWGQNTLY. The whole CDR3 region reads CASGDDDWGQNTLYF.

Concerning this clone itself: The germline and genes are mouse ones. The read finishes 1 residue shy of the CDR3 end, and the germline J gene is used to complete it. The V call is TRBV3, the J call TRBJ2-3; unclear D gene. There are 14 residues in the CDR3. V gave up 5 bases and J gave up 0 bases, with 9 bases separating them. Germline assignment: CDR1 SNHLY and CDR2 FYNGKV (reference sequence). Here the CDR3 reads CASSPTASAETLYF. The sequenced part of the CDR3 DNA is TGTGCCAGCAGCCCCACAGCTAGTGCAGAAACGCTGTAT.

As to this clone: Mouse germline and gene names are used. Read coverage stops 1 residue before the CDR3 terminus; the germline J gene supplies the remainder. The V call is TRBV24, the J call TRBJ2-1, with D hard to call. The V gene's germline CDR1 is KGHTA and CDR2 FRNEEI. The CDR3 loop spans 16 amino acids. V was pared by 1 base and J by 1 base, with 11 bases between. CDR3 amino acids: CASSLSQEENYAEQFF. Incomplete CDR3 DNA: TGTGCCAGCAGTCTGTCCCAGGAGGAGAACTATGCTGAGCAGTTC.

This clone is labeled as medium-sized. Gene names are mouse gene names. This chain's CDR3 is CASSLSGGISNERLFF. CDR3 DNA (partial): TGTGCCAGCAGTCTGTCTGGGGGGATTTCCAACGAAAGATTATTT. V gene TRBV26 combines with J gene TRBJ1-4, with D possibly matching TRBD1 (5 bases). The sequenced fragment ends 1 residue before the CDR3 boundary, so the rest is inferred from the germline J gene. Germline assignment: CDR1 KGHPV and CDR2 FQNQEV (reference sequence). The CDR3 contains 16 residues. V was pared by 0 bases and J by 0 bases, with 8 bases between.

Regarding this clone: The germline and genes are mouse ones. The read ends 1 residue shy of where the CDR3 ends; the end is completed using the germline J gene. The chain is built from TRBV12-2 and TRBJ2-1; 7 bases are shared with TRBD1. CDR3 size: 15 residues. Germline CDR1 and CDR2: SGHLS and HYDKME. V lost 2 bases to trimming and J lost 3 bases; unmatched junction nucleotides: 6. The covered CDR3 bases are TGTGCCAGCTCTCCCCACAGGGGTGGCTATGCTGAGCAGTTC. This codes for CASSPHRGGYAEQF. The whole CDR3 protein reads CASSPHRGGYAEQFF.

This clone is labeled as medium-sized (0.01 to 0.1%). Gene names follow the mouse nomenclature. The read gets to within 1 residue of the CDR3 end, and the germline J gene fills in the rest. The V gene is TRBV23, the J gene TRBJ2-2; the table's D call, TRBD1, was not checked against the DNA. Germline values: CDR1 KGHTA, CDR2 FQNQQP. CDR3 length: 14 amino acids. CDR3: CSSSQSQPTGQLYF. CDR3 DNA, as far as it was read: TGCTCCAGCAGTCAATCACAGCCCACCGGGCAGCTCTAC.

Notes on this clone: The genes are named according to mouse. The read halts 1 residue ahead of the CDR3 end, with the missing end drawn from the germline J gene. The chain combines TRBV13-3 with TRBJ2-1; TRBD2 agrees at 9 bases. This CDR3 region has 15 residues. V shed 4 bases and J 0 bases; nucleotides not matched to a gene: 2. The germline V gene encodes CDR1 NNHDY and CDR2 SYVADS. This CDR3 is CASSPDWGNYAEQFF. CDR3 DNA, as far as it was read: TGTGCCAGCAGTCCGGACTGGGGTAACTATGCTGAGCAGTTC.

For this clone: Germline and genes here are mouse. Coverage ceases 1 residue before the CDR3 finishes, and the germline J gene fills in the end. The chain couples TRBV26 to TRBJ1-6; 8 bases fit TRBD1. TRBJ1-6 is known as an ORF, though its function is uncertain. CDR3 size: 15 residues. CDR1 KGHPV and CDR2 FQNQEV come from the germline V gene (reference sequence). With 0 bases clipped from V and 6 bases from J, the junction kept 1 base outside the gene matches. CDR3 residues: CASSLSRGRNSPLYF. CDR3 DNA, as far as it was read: TGTGCCAGCAGTCTGTCCAGGGGGCGTAATTCGCCCCTCTAC.

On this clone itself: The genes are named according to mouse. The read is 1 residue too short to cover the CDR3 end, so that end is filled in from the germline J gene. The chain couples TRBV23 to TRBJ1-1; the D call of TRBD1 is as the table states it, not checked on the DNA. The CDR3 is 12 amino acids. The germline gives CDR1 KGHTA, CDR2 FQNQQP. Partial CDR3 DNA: TGCTCCAGCAGTCAAACAGGGGCCCCAGTCTTC. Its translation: CSSSQTGAPVF. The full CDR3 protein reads CSSSQTGAPVFF.

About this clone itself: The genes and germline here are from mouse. The CDR3 sequence is CASSLAGDTQYF. Partial CDR3 DNA: TGTGCCAGCAGCTTAGCGGGGGACACCCAGTAC. This chain connects TRBV3 to TRBJ2-5; D is unclear. Read data end 1 residue before the CDR3 end; the end is taken from the germline J gene. Germline CDR1 is SNHLY and CDR2 is FYNGKV (reference sequence). The CDR3 extends over 12 amino acids. Deletions cut 0 bases from V and 6 bases from J, with 4 bases between.

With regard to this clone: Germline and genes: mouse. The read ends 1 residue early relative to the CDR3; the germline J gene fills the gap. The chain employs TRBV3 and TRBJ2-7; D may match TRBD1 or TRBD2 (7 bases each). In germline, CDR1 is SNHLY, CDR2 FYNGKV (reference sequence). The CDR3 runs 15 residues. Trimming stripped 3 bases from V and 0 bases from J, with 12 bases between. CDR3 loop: CASSLGRGASYEQYF. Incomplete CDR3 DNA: TGTGCCAGCAGCTTGGGCAGGGGGGCCTCCTATGAACAGTAC. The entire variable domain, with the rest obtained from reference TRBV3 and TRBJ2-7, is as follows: GPKVLQIPSHQIIDMGQMVTLNCDPVSNHLYFYWYKQILGQQMEFLVNFYNGKVMEKSKLFKDQFSVERPDGSYFTLKIQPTALEDSAVYFCASSLGRGASYEQYFGPGTRLTVL.

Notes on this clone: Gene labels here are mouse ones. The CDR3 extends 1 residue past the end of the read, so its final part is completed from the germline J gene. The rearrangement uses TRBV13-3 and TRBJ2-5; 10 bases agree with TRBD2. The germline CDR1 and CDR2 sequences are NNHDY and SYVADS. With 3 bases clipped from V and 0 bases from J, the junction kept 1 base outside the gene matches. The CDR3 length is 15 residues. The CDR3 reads CASSGTGGNQDTQYF. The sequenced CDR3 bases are TGTGCCAGCAGTGGGACTGGGGGTAACCAAGACACCCAGTAC.

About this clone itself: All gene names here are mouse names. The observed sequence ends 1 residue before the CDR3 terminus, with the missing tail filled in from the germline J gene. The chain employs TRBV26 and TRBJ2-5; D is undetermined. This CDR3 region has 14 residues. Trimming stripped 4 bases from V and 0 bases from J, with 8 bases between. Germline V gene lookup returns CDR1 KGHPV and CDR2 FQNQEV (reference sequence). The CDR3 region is CASSQQINQDTQYF. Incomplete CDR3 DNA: TGTGCCAGCAGTCAACAAATTAACCAAGACACCCAGTAC.

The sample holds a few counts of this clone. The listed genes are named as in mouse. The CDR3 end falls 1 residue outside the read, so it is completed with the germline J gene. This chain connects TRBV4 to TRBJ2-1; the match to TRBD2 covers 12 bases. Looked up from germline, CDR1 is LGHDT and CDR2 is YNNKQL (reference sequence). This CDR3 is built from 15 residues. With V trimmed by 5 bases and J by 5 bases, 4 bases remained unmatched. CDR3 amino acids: CASSPDWGGDAEQFF. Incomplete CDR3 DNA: TGTGCCAGCAGCCCCGACTGGGGGGGCGATGCTGAGCAGTTC. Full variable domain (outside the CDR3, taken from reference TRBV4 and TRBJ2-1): ETAVFQTPNYHVTQVGNEVSFNCKQTLGHDTMYWYKQDSKKLLKIMFSYNNKQLIVNETVPRRFSPQSSDKAHLNLRIKSVEPEDSAVYLCASSPDWGGDAEQFFGPGTRLTVL.

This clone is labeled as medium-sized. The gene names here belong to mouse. CDR3 DNA (partial): TGTGCCAGCAGTCCGGGGGCGAGAGGAAATACGCTCTAT. Its translation is CASSPGARGNTLY. From start to end, the CDR3 is CASSPGARGNTLYF. This chain links TRBV26 with TRBJ1-3; TRBD1 might be the D (6 bases). The CDR3 end falls 1 residue outside the read, so it is completed with the germline J gene. Per germline, CDR1 KGHPV and CDR2 FQNQEV (reference sequence). This CDR3 has 14 residues. V was clipped by 4 bases and J by 4 bases, with 11 bases between them. Based on the CDR3 plus reference TRBV26 and TRBJ1-3, the full variable domain is NSKVIQTPRYLVKGQGQKAKMRCIPEKGHPVVFWYQQNKNNEFKFLINFQNQEVLQQIDMTEKRFSAECPSNSPCSLEIQSSEAGDSALYLCASSPGARGNTLYFGEGSRLIVV.

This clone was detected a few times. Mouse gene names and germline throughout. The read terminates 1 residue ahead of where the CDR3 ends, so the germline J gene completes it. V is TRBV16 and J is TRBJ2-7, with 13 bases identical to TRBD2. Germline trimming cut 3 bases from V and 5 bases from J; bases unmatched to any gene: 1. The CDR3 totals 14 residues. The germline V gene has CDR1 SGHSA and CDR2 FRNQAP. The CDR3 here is CASSLDWGGDEQYF. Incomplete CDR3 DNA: TGTGCAAGCAGCTTGGACTGGGGGGGCGATGAACAGTAC.